This T cell receptor beta chain was observed in a study of T-cell memory formation after mild COVID-19. Turning to the study itself: Largely donor-specific TCR clusters were found.

This clonotype was seen a few times. The V and J ends lost 1 base and 3 bases, in that order; junction bases with no gene match: 8. Germline V gene data show CDR1 as SGHTA and CDR2 as FQGNSA. The CDR3 has 16 residues. 5'RACE, which relied on constant-segment primers, yielded TCR alpha and TCR beta cDNA libraries carrying sample barcodes and UMIs. TCRdb reprocessed the 5' RACE reads with MiXCR, giving one entry per CDR3 protein. The sample shows a few hundred thousand distinct CDR3 sequences, 20% to 25% of them seen only once. The TCR sequence derives from a man younger than 30 who had mild COVID-19 (a few samples of this study predate the infection). Cell type and time point are not known. Sequenced material: PBMCs or a T cell subset sorted from them (not recorded which). The genes are TRBV7-2 and TRBJ1-1; 7 bases map to TRBD1. The CDR3 DNA is TGTGCCAGCAGCTTAGGCCGGACAGGCGGGGACACTGAAGCTTTCTTT. It encodes CASSLGRTGGDTEAFF.